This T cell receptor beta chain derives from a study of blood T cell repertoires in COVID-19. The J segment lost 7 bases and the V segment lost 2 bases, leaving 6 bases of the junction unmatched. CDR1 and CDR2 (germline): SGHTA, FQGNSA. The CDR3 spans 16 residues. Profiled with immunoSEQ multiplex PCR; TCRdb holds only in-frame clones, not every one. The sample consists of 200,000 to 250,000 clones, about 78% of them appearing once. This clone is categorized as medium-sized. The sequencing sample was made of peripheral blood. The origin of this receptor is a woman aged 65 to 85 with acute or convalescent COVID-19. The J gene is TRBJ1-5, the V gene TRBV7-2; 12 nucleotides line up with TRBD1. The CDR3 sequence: CASSLTGTGGRQPQHF. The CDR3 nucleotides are TGTGCCAGCAGCTTAACCGGGACAGGGGGCCGACAGCCCCAGCATTTT.